This TCR beta chain was identified during a study of cytomegalovirus exposure and HLA in healthy donors. Study-wide background: Of a few hundred genotyped donors, roughly 81% grouped in the Caucasian-associated ancestry cluster. Study-wide findings and caveats: Later analysis revealed greater clonal expansion in HLA-associated TCR beta chains than in equally common others. Presence/absence analyses took donor sequencing depth as roughly uniform. CMV serostatus was the sole immune exposure information available.

Comments on this clone: Its specificity is not known.

A multiplex PCR was run with 60 Vbeta primers and 13 Jbeta primers. Profiling relied on immunoSEQ multiplex PCR, and the TCRdb table lists in-frame clones only, not all of them. This table holds 99,000 or so clones, around 63% found once. The CDR3 runs 16 residues. The germline CDR1 and CDR2 sequences are SGHRS and YFSETQ. Trimming took 4 bases from V and 2 from J; bases not matched to a gene: 8. This rearrangement joins TRBV5-1 to TRBJ2-1; TRBD2 matches 8 bases. The clonotype was recovered from a man between 25 and 39 years old in good health and CMV-seronegative. Sequencing used PBMCs. Here the CDR3 reads CASSPLAESTYNEQFF. As DNA, the CDR3 is TGCGCCAGCAGCCCACTAGCGGAAAGTACCTACAATGAGCAGTTCTTC.